The 3 T cell receptor beta chains given below trace back to one sample, sequenced in a study of T-cell memory formation after mild COVID-19. From the 5' RACE reads, TCRdb called clonotypes with MiXCR, one entry per CDR3 protein. The sample contains fewer than 350,000 distinct CDR3 sequences, more than 15% of which appear only once. Material: PBMCs or a T cell subset sorted from them (not recorded which). These receptors originate from a man younger than 35 who had mild COVID-19 (a few samples of this study predate the infection). Cell type and time point are not known.

This clonotype was detected many times. The gene calls are TRBV6-2 or TRBV6-3 and TRBJ2-3; 9 positions match TRBD2. The CDR3 covers 14 residues. CDR1 and CDR2 from the germline V gene are MNHEY and SVGEGT. The ends lost 7 bases at V and 5 bases at J; junction bases unmatched: 7. Here the CDR3 DNA reads TGTGCCAGCACACCCCGGCGGGGGGGAGATACGCAGTATTTT. The encoded protein is CASTPRRGGDTQYF.

This clonotype has more than one count but fewer than ten. This rearrangement joins TRBV5-6 to TRBJ1-1; 9 positions match TRBD1. V trimming: 1 base; J trimming: 3 bases; junction bases outside the gene matches: 4. The germline V gene has CDR1 SGHDT and CDR2 YYEEEE. The CDR3 contains 15 residues. The CDR3: CASSLLTGGDTEAFF. Here the CDR3 DNA reads TGTGCCAGCAGCTTGCTGACAGGGGGGGACACTGAAGCTTTCTTT.

This CDR3 is CASSPITEWAAYEQYV. CDR3 bases: TGTGCCAGCAGCCCGATCACGGAGTGGGCGGCCTACGAGCAGTACGTC. This rearrangement joins TRBV7-9 to TRBJ2-7; D gene uncertain. The CDR3 runs 16 residues. V was shortened by 5 bases and J by 2 bases, with 19 bases between the two germline ends. From germline, CDR1 is SEHNR and CDR2 FQNEAQ (reference sequence).